This entry lists 9 T cell receptor beta chains sequenced from one sample in a study of blood T cell repertoires in COVID-19. TCRdb's table, derived via immunoSEQ multiplex PCR, lists solely in-frame clones and lacks some. The data contain roughly 150,000 clones, roughly nine tenths of them singletons. Sequencing was carried out using peripheral blood. The source of these receptors is a man in his late teens or twenties with COVID-19, enrolled during active disease.

This sequence joins TRBV6-4 and TRBJ1-1, with D hard to call. V lost 0 bases and J 11 bases, leaving 16 bases between the germline ends. In germline, CDR1 is MRHNA, CDR2 SNTAGT. This CDR3 has 14 amino acids. The CDR3 nucleotides are TGTGCCAGCAGTGACTCGAGTCGGCCGGGGAGGGCTTTCTTT. This translates into CASSDSSRPGRAFF.

The CDR3 sequence is CASSPASGRAFGEQFF. Here the CDR3 DNA reads TGTGCCAGTAGTCCGGCTAGCGGGAGGGCCTTTGGTGAGCAGTTCTTC. The rearrangement joins TRBV19 to TRBJ2-1; 12 nucleotides match TRBD2. The V gene's germline CDR1 is LNHDA and CDR2 SQIVND (reference sequence). The CDR3 is made up of 16 amino acids. With 5 bases clipped from V and 9 bases from J, the junction kept 11 bases outside the gene matches.

This clone is a singleton in its sample. The rearrangement links TRBV7-4 to TRBJ1-5, with D tentatively TRBD1 (6 bases). The CDR3 totals 16 residues. V dropped 1 base and J dropped 0 bases, with 10 bases sitting between them. Germline-derived CDR1 and CDR2 are SGHVT and SQSDAQ. The CDR3 spells CASSLETGLSNQPQHF. The CDR3 DNA reads as TGTGCCAGCAGCTTAGAAACAGGGCTTAGCAATCAGCCCCAGCATTTT.

The rearrangement links TRBV28 to TRBJ2-7; no definite D call. The CDR3 consists of 12 residues. Germline V gene lookup returns CDR1 MDHEN and CDR2 SYDVKM. With 8 bases removed from V and 5 bases from J, the gap between germline ends came to 13 bases. In DNA form, the CDR3 reads TGTGCCAGCGGGCTATCTATCGACGAGCAGTACTTC. It encodes CASGLSIDEQYF. Together with reference TRBV28 and TRBJ2-7, the CDR3 gives the full variable domain: DVKVTQSSRYLVKRTGEKVFLECVQDMDHENMFWYRQDPGLGLRLIYFSYDVKMKEKGDIPEGYSVSREKKERFSLILESASTNQTSMYLCASGLSIDEQYFGPGTRLTVT.

The rearrangement joins TRBV28 to TRBJ2-5; D is possibly TRBD2 (5 bases). There are 13 residues in the CDR3. The germline V gene encodes CDR1 MDHEN and CDR2 SYDVKM. V was clipped by 7 bases and J by 4 bases, with 13 bases between them. The CDR3 here is CASTRGFPETQYF. The CDR3 DNA reads TGTGCCAGCACGAGAGGGTTTCCAGAGACCCAGTACTTC.

This rearrangement joins TRBV15 to TRBJ2-1, with 11 bases lining up with TRBD2. J gave up 8 bases and V 2 bases, and 8 bases lay outside the gene matches. This CDR3 spans 16 amino acids. Germline V gene lookup returns CDR1 LNHNV and CDR2 YYDKDF (reference sequence). The CDR3 region is CATSRNLAGGSYEQFF. CDR3 bases: TGTGCCACCAGCAGAAATCTAGCGGGAGGATCCTATGAGCAGTTCTTC.

DNA of the CDR3: TGCGCCAGCAGCGATCTAGGGGGCGTGGGGACTGAAGCTTTCTTT. Amino acids: CASSDLGGVGTEAFF. J is TRBJ1-1 and V is TRBV4-3; 7 bases are shared with TRBD1. Germline trimming cut 5 bases from V and 5 bases from J; bases unmatched to any gene: 11. The germline V gene has CDR1 LGHNA and CDR2 YSLEER. CDR3 length: 15 residues.

The rearrangement links TRBV27 to TRBJ2-1, with D maybe TRBD1 (6 bases). The germline V gene encodes CDR1 MNHEY and CDR2 SMNVEV (reference sequence). The CDR3 contains 19 residues. The germline V and J ends were trimmed by 5 bases and 0 bases, with 23 bases remaining between them. Here the CDR3 reads CASSVSGHSLISSYNEQFF. CDR3 sequence (DNA): TGTGCCAGCAGTGTTTCGGGACACTCTCTTATTAGCTCCTACAATGAGCAGTTCTTC.

V and J are TRBV20-1 and TRBJ1-2; no reliable D call. V lost 3 bases to trimming and J lost 6 bases, with 8 bases between them. From germline, CDR1 is DFQATT and CDR2 SNEGSKA (reference sequence). The CDR3 has 11 amino acids. The CDR3 is CSASVTDGYTF. The CDR3 DNA sequence: TGCAGTGCTAGCGTCACAGATGGCTACACCTTC.